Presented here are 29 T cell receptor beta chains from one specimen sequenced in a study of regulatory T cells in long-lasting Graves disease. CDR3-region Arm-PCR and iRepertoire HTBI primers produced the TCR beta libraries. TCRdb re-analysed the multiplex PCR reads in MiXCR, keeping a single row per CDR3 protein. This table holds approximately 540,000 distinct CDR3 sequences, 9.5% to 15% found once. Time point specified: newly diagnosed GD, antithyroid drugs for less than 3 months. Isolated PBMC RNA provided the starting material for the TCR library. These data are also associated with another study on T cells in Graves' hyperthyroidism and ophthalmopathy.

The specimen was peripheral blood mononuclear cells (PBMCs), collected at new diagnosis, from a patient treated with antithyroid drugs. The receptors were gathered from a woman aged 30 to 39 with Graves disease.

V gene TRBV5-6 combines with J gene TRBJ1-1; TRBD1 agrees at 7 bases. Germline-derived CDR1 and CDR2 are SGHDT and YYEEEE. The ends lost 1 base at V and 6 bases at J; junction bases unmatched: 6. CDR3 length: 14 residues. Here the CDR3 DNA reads TGTGCCAGCAGCTTGAATCGGGACAGACCTGAAGCTTTCTTT. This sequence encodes CASSLNRDRPEAFF.

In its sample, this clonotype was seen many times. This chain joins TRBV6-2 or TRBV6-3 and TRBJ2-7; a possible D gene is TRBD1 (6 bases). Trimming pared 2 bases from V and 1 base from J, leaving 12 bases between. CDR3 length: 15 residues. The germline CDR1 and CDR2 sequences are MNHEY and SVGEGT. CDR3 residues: CASSYRAGTSYEQYF. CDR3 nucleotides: TGTGCCAGCAGTTACCGGGCAGGGACATCCTACGAGCAGTACTTC.

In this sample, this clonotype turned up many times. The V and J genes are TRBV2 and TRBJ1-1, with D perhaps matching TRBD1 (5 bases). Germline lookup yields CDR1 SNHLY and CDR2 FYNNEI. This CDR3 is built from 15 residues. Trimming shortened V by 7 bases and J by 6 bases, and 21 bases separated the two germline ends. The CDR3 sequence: CASTLRGVDSAEAFF. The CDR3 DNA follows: TGTGCCAGCACACTCCGGGGGGTCGATTCAGCTGAAGCTTTCTTT.

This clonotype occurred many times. This chain's CDR3 is CASSLVREETQYF. CDR3 in DNA: TGTGCCAGCAGCTTGGTCAGAGAAGAGACCCAGTACTTC. This sequence joins TRBV11-2 and TRBJ2-5, with D uncertain. The CDR3 has 13 residues. Trimming removed 3 bases at V and 3 bases at J, with 8 bases between. CDR1 SGHAT and CDR2 FQNNGV come from the germline V gene.

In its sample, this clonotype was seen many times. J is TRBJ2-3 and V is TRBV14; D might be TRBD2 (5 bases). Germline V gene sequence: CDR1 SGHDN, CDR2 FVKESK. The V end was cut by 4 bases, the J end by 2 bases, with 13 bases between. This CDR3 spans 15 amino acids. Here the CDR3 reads CASSPLDGVTDTQYF. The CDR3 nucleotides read TGTGCCAGCAGCCCGCTCGACGGGGTCACAGATACGCAGTATTTT.

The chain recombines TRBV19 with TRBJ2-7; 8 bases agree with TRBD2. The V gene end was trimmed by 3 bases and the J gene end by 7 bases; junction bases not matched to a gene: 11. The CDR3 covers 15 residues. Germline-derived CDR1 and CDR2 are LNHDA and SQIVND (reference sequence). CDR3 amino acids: CASSIGLAPYNEQYF. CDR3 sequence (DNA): TGTGCCAGTAGTATTGGACTAGCACCCTACAATGAGCAGTACTTC.

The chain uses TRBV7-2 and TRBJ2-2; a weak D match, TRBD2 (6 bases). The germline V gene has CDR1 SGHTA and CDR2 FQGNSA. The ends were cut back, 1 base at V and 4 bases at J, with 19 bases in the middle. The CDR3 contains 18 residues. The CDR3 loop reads CASSLGLFGGDPTGELFF. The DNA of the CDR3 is TGTGCCAGCAGCTTAGGGCTCTTCGGGGGAGACCCCACCGGGGAGCTGTTTTTT. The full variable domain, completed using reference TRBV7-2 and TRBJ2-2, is GAGVSQSPSNKVTEKGKDVELRCDPISGHTALYWYRQSLGQGLEFLIYFQGNSAPDKSGLPSDRFSAERTGGSVSTLTIQRTQQEDSAVYLCASSLGLFGGDPTGELFFGEGSRLTVL.

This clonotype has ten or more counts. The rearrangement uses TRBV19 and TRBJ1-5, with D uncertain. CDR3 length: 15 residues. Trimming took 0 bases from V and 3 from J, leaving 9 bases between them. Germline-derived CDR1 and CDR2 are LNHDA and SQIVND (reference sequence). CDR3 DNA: TGTGCCAGTAGTATAGACGGGAGGGACAATCAGCCCCAGCATTTT. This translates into CASSIDGRDNQPQHF.

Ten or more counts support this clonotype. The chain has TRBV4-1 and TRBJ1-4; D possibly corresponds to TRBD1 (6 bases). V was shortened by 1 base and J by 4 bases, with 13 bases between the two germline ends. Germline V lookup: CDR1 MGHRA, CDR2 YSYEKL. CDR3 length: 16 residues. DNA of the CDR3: TGCGCCAGCAGCCAAGTCCCGACAGGTCTTAATGAAAAACTGTTTTTT. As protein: CASSQVPTGLNEKLFF.

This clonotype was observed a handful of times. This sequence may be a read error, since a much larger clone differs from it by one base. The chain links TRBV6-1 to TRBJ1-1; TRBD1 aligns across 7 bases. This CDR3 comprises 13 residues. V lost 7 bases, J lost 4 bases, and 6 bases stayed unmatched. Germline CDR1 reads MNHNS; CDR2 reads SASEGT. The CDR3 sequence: CASTRTGLTEAFF. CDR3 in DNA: TGTGCCAGCACCAGGACAGGACTCACTGAAGCTTTCTTT.

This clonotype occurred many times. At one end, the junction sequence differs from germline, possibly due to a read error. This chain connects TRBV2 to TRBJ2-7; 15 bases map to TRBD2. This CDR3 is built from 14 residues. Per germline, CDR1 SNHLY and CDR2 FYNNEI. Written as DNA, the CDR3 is TGTGCCAGCCGAACCGGGACTAGCGGGAGGAGGTATAACTTC. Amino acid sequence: CASRTGTSGRRYNF.

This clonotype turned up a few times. This CDR3 is CATSRTGGDTEAFF. CDR3 nucleotide sequence: TGTGCCACCAGTCGGACAGGAGGGGACACTGAAGCTTTCTTT. V gene TRBV24-1 combines with J gene TRBJ1-1; 7 bases map to TRBD1. Germline CDR1 is KGHDR and CDR2 is SFDVKD. The CDR3 sequence is 14 residues long. The ends lost 6 bases at V and 3 bases at J; junction bases unmatched: 6.

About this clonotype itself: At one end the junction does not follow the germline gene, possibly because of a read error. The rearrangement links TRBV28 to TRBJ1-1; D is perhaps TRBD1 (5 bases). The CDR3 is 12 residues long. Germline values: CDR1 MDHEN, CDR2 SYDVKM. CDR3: CASIDRYTEAFF. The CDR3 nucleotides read TGTGCCAGCATCGACAGATACACTGAAGCTTTCTTC.

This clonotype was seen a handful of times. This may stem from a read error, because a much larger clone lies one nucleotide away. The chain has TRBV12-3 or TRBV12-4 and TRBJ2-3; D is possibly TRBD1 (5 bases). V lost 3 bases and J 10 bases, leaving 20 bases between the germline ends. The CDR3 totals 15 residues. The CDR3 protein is CASSFPANEGDAQYF. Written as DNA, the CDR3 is TGTGCCAGCAGTTTTCCCGCAAACGAAGGGGATGCGCAGTATTTT.

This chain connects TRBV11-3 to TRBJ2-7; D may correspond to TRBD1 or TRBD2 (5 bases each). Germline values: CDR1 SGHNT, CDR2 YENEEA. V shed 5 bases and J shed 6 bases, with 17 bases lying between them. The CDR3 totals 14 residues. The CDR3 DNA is TGTGCCAGCAGCCCGGAGGCAGGGTTGGTCGAGCAGTACTTC. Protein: CASSPEAGLVEQYF.

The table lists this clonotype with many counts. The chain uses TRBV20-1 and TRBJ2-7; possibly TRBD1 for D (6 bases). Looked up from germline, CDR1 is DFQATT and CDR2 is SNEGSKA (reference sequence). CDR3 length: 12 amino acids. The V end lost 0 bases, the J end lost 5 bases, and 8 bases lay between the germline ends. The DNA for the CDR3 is TGCAGTGCTAGAGATAACAGGGACGAGCAGTACTTC. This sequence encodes CSARDNRDEQYF.

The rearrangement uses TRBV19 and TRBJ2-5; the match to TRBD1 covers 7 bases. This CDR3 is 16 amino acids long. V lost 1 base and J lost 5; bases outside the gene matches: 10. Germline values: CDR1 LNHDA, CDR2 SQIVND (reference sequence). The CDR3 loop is CASSIGHRQGRETQYF. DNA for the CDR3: TGTGCCAGTAGTATAGGCCACCGACAGGGCAGGGAGACCCAGTACTTC.

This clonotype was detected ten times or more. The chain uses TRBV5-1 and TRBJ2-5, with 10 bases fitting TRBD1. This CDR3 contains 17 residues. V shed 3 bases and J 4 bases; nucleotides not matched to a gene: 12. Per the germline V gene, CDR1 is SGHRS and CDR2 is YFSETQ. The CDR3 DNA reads TGCGCCAGCAGCTCCGGGACAGGGGACCAGGCTGGAGAGACCCAGTACTTC. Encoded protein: CASSSGTGDQAGETQYF. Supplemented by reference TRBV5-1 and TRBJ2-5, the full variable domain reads KAGVTQTPRYLIKTRGQQVTLSCSPISGHRSVSWYQQTPGQGLQFLFEYFSETQRNKGNFPGRFSGRQFSNSRSEMNVSTLELGDSALYLCASSSGTGDQAGETQYFGPGTRLLVL.

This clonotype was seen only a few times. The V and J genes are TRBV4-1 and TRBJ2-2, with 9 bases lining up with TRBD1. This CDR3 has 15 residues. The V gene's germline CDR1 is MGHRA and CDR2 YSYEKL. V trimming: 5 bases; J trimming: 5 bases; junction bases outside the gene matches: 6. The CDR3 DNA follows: TGCGCCAGCAGCGGCCGGGACAGGGTAACCGGGGAGCTGTTTTTT. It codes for CASSGRDRVTGELFF.

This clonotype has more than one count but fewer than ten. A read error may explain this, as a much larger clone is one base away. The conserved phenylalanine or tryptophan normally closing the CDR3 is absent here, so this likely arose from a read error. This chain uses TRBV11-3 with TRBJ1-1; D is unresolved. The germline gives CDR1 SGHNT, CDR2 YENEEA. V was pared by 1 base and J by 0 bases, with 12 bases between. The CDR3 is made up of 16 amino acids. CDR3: CASSLVAGAMNTEAFV. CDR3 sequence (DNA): TGTGCCAGCAGCTTAGTGGCAGGCGCCATGAACACTGAAGCTTTCGTT.

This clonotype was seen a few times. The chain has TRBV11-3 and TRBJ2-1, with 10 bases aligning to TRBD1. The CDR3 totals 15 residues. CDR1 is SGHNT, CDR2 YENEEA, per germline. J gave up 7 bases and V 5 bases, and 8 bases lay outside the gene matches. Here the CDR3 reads CASSAGTGVRNEQFF. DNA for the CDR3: TGTGCCAGCAGCGCCGGGACAGGGGTTAGGAATGAGCAGTTCTTC. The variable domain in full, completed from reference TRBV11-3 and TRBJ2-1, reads EAGVVQSPRYKIIEKKQPVAFWCNPISGHNTLYWYLQNLGQGPELLIRYENEEAVDDSQLPKDRFSAERLKGVDSTLKIQPAELGDSAVYLCASSAGTGVRNEQFFGPGTRLTVL.

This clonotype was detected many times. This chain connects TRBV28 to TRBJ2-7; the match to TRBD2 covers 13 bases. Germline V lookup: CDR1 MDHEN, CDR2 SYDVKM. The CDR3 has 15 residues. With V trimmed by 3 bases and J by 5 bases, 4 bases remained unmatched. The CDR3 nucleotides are TGTGCCAGCAGTTTTACTAGCGGGAGGGCCCACGAGCAGTACTTC. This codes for CASSFTSGRAHEQYF.

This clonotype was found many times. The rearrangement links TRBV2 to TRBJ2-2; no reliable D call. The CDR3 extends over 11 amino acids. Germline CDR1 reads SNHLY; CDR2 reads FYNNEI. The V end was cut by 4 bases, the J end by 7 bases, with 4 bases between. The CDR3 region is CASSVLGELFF. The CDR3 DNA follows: TGTGCCAGCAGTGTGCTCGGGGAGCTGTTTTTT.

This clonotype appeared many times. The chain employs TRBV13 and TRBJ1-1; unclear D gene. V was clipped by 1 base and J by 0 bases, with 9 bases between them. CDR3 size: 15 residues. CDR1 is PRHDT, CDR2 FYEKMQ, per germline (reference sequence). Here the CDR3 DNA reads TGTGCCAGCAGCTTAGTCTGGGTAATGAACACTGAAGCTTTCTTT. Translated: CASSLVWVMNTEAFF.

The CDR3, as DNA: TGTGCCAGCAGCTTGGACTTAAACTCCTACGAGCAGTACTTC. As protein: CASSLDLNSYEQYF. The chain combines TRBV7-2 with TRBJ2-7, with a tentative D call TRBD2 (5 bases). CDR3 length: 14 residues. Trimming took 3 bases from V and 0 from J, leaving 9 bases between them. Germline-derived CDR1 and CDR2 are SGHTA and FQGNSA.

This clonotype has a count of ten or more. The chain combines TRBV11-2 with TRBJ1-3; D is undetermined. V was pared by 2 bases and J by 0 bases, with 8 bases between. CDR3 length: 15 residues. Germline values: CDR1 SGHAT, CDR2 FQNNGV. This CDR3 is CASSLFSVSGNTIYF. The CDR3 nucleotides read TGTGCCAGCAGCTTATTTTCGGTCTCTGGAAACACCATATATTTT.

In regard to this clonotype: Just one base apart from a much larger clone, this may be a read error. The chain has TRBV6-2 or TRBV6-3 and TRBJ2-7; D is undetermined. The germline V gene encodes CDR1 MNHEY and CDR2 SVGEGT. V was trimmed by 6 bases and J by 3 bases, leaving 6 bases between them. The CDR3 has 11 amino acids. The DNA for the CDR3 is TGTGCCAGCAGGGCCCACTACGAGCAGTACTTC. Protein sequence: CASRAHYEQYF.

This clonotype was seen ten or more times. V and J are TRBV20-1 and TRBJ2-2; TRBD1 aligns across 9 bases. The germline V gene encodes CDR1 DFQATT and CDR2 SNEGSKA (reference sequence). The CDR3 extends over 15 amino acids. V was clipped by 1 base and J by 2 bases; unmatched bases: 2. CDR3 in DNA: TGCAGTGCTAGAGGGACAGGGGCTAACACCGGGGAGCTGTTTTTT. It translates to CSARGTGANTGELFF.

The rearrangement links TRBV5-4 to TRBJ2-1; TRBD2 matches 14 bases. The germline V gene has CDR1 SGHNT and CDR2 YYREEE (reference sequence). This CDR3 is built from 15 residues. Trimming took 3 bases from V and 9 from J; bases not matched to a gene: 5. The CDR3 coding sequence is TGTGCCAGCAGCTCCGGACTAGCGGGAGGTGCTGAGCAGTTCTTC. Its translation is CASSSGLAGGAEQFF.